This TCR beta chain was sequenced for a study of immune heterogeneity within non-small cell lung tumors. Template input, which was bulk tumor genomic DNA, totaled 600 to 650 ng per sample. Several biopsies were spaced far apart within each primary tumor and obtained as surgery took place. Undergoing curative surgery were patients whose non-small cell lung cancer was untreated and newly diagnosed. Multiplex PCR (32 V and 13 J primers) was used to amplify the TCR beta CDR3. TCRdb re-analysed the multiplex PCR reads in MiXCR, keeping a single row per CDR3 protein. The sample yields about 22,000 distinct CDR3 sequences, 25% to 30% seen once. Germline CDR1 reads SQVTM; CDR2 reads ANQGSEA. This CDR3 is built from 13 residues.

The material sequenced was lung tumor tissue. This receptor was obtained from a man aged 35 to 55 with non-small cell lung cancer. This chain joins TRBV29-1 and TRBJ1-1, with D possibly being TRBD1 (6 bases). CDR3: CFVDLDRNTEAFF. DNA for the CDR3: TGCTTCGTTGACTTGGACAGGAACACTGAAGCTTTCTTT.